The following is a T cell receptor beta chain sequence with its context. Antigen specificity is unknown. This same CDR3 is encoded by further DNA sequences in the sample. The V end lost 0 bases, the J end lost 2 bases, and 7 bases lay between the germline ends. This CDR3 contains 14 residues. CDR1 is KGHSH, CDR2 LQKENI, per germline. Produced via immunoSEQ multiplex PCR; TCRdb's table is partial and in-frame only. The table lists approximately 37,000 clones, 55% to 60% of them singletons, with about 11% in the top ten. This record comes from a study of a mutant IDH1 vaccine in newly diagnosed glioma. In the study overall: Earlier care involved radiotherapy, temozolomide, or both, and the majority received both.

Documented time point: week 5, during vaccination. Every single dose of the vaccine, 300 ug of mutant IDH1 20-mer peptide, came with topical imiquimod. The rearrangement joins TRBV18 to TRBJ1-2; TRBD1 might be the D (5 bases). The sequence was obtained from a woman aged 18-30 years with glioma. The source material was PBMCs, sampled from a glioma patient whose treatment included an IDH1 peptide vaccine. CDR3 loop: CASSPPGTNYGYTF. CDR3 nucleotides: TGTGCCAGCTCACCACCCGGGACCAACTATGGCTACACCTTC.